This T cell receptor (beta chain) was recovered during a study of blood T cell repertoires in COVID-19. Study at large: Collection of acute and convalescent COVID-19 samples took place in the United States, Italy and Spain. In each case, the material was cDNA or gDNA derived from T cells, B-cell-depleted T cells, or PBMCs.

This clone was detected a few times. Germline CDR1 reads SGHTA; CDR2 reads FQGTGA. CDR3 length: 18 residues. V gave up 5 bases and J gave up 6 bases; unmatched junction bases: 17. In the original analysis: Researchers report that nucleated cell counts were estimated from reference gene primer amplification. Profiled with immunoSEQ multiplex PCR; TCRdb holds only in-frame clones, not every one. V and J calls and clone size are copied from that table; D and trimming were computed from the DNA. In the table there are 450,000 to 500,000 clones, 80% to 90% of which are singletons. What was sequenced was peripheral blood. The source is a human donor in a cohort sampled during active COVID-19. The chain is built from TRBV7-3 and TRBJ1-5; 9 bases match TRBD1. The CDR3 sequence: CASSLKDRDREIVQPQHF. The CDR3 nucleotides read TGTGCCAGCAGCCTTAAAGACCGGGACAGGGAAATCGTTCAGCCCCAGCATTTT.